The clone carrying this T cell receptor (beta chain) was seen a few times. Its specificity is not known. The source of the sample is a study of CD8 T cells in ankylosing spondylitis. Whole-study results and caveats: In ankylosing spondylitis patients, matched synovial fluid reportedly showed significant enrichment of disease-linked clones. What appeared characteristic of ankylosing spondylitis blood was a TCR beta motif of fewer than ten highly homologous variants.

TCRdb analysed the 5' RACE reads with MiXCR anew, one entry per CDR3 protein. The data contain some 130,000 distinct CDR3 sequences, about 15% of them seen just once; the ten biggest clones take up approximately 30%. CDR1 is MNHEY, CDR2 SMNVEV, per germline (reference sequence). The V end was cut by 0 bases, the J end by 8 bases, with 7 bases between. The CDR3 spans 13 residues. Sequencing input: blood, either unsorted or a sorted T cell fraction (not recorded which). The V call is TRBV27, the J call TRBJ2-2, with D tentatively TRBD1 (5 bases). This sequence was found in a male donor with ankylosing spondylitis. This CDR3 reads CASSLSRQGELFF. CDR3 nucleotide sequence: TGTGCCAGCAGTTTATCCAGACAGGGGGAGCTGTTTTTT.